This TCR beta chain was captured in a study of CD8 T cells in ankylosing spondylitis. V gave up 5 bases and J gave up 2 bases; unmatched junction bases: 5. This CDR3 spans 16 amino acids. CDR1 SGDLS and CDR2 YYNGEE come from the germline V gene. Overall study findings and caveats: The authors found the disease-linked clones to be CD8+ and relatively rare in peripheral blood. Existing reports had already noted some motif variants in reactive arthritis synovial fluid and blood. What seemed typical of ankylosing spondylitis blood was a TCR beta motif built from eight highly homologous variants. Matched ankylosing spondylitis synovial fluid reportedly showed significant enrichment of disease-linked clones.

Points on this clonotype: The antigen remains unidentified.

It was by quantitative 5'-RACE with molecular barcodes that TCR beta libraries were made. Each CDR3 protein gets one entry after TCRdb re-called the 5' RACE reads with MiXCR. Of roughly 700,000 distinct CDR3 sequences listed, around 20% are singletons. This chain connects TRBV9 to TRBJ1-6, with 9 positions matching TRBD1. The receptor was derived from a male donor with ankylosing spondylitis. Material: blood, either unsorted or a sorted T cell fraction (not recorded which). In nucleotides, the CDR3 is TGTGCCAGCAGTCGGGACAGGGCACCCTATAATTCACCCCTCCACTTT. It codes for CASSRDRAPYNSPLHF. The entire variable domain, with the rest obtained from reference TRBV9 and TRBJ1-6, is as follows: DSGVTQTPKHLITATGQRVTLRCSPRSGDLSVYWYQQSLDQGLQFLIQYYNGEERAKGNILERFSAQQFPDLHSELNLSSLELGDSALYFCASSRDRAPYNSPLHFGNGTRLTVT.